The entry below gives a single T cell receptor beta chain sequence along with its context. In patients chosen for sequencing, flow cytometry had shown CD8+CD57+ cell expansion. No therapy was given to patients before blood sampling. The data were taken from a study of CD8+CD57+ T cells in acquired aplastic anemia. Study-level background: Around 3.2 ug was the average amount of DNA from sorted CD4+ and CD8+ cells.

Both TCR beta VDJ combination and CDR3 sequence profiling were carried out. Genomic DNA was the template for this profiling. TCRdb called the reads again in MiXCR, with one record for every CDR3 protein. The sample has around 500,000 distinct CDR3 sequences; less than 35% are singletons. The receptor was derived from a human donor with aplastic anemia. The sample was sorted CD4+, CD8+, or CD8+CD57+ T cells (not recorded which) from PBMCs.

The CDR3 here is CASRPTGRSYSPLHF. DNA for the CDR3: TGTGCCAGTAGACCAACCGGGAGATCATATTCACCCCTCCACTTT. The J gene is TRBJ1-6, the V gene TRBV19; no clear D. With 6 bases removed from V and 8 bases from J, the gap between germline ends came to 17 bases. Germline V gene data show CDR1 as LNHDA and CDR2 as SQIVND (reference sequence). The CDR3 sequence is 15 residues long.